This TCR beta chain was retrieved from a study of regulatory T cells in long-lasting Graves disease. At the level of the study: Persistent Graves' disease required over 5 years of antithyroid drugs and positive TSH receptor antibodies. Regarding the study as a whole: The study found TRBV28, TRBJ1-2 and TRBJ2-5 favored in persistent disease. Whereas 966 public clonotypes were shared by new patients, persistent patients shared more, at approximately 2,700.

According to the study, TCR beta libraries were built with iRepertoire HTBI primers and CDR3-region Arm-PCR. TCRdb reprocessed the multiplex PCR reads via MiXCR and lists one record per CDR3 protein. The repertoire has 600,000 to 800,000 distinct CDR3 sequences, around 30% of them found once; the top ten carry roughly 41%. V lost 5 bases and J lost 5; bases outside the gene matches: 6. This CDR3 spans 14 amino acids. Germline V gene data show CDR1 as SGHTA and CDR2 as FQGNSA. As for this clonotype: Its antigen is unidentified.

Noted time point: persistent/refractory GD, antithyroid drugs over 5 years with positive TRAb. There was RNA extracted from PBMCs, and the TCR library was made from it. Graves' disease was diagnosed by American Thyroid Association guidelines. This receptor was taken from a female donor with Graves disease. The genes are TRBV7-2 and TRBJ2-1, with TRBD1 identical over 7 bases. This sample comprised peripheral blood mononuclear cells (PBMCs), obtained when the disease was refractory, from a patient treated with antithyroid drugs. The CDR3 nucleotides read TGTGCCAGCAGCACTCGGACAGGCAACAATGAGCAGTTCTTC. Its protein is CASSTRTGNNEQFF.